These T cell receptor beta chains were read from a single sample in a study of cytomegalovirus exposure and HLA in healthy donors. Here immunoSEQ multiplex PCR was the method, and the copy in TCRdb shows in-frame clones only, minus some. The table shows around 150,000 clones, with around 83% occurring only once. Sequenced material: PBMCs. These receptors all come from a male donor in good health and CMV-seropositive. Both conserved end residues are part of each CDR3. The order of the fields is CDR3 DNA, CDR3 protein, D gene, V gene, CDR3 length, J gene. D genes are given only for firm matches.

CDR3nt: TGTGCCAGCAGGACAGTCTACGAGCAGTACTTC
CDR3aa: CASRTVYEQYF
d_gene: .
v_gene: TRBV27
len: 11
j_gene: TRBJ2-7

CDR3nt: TGTGCCACCACAGGGGTGGGTGGTCAGCCCCAGCATTTT
CDR3aa: CATTGVGGQPQHF
d_gene: TRBD1
v_gene: TRBV19
len: 13
j_gene: TRBJ1-5

CDR3nt: TGTGCCAGCAGCCCAGGACAGGGTAATGAAAAACTGTTTTTT
CDR3aa: CASSPGQGNEKLFF
d_gene: TRBD1
v_gene: TRBV11-2
len: 14
j_gene: TRBJ1-4

CDR3nt: TGTGCCAGCAGCTCCTGGGGGAGGAATGAGCAGTTCTTC
CDR3aa: CASSSWGRNEQFF
d_gene: .
v_gene: TRBV11-2
len: 13
j_gene: TRBJ2-1

CDR3nt: TGTGCCAGCTCACCACGGACAGGGGGAGACACTGAAGCTTTCTTT
CDR3aa: CASSPRTGGDTEAFF
d_gene: TRBD1
v_gene: TRBV18
len: 15
j_gene: TRBJ1-1

CDR3nt: TGTTCCCACGGGGGTGGAGGGGAGACCCAGTACTTC
CDR3aa: CSHGGGGETQYF
d_gene: .
v_gene: TRBV10-3
len: 12
j_gene: TRBJ2-5

CDR3nt: TGTGCCTGGAGATCTCAGGGTAGAAACACCATATATTTT
CDR3aa: CAWRSQGRNTIYF
d_gene: .
v_gene: TRBV30
len: 13
j_gene: TRBJ1-3

CDR3nt: TGTGCCAGCAGCTTAGGGGACAGGAGGAATCAGCCCCAGCATTTT
CDR3aa: CASSLGDRRNQPQHF
d_gene: TRBD1
v_gene: TRBV11-2
len: 15
j_gene: TRBJ1-5

CDR3nt: TGTGCCAGCAGCTTTGAGGATGGCTATGGCTACACCTTC
CDR3aa: CASSFEDGYGYTF
d_gene: .
v_gene: TRBV11-2
len: 13
j_gene: TRBJ1-2

CDR3nt: TGCGCCAGCAGCCACGAGGGTGGGCAGTACTTC
CDR3aa: CASSHEGGQYF
d_gene: .
v_gene: TRBV4-1
len: 11
j_gene: TRBJ2-7

CDR3nt: TGTGCCAGCAGTTTGGCCCCTCCTAGCAATCAGCCCCAGCATTTT
CDR3aa: CASSLAPPSNQPQHF
d_gene: .
v_gene: TRBV27
len: 15
j_gene: TRBJ1-5

CDR3nt: TGTGCCAGCAGAAGGTTAACAGGGTTCACTGAAGCTTTCTTT
CDR3aa: CASRRLTGFTEAFF
d_gene: .
v_gene: TRBV6-5
len: 14
j_gene: TRBJ1-1

CDR3nt: TGTGCCAGCAGCTCCGTGACAGGGGGGACCGGGGAGCTGTTTTTT
CDR3aa: CASSSVTGGTGELFF
d_gene: TRBD1
v_gene: TRBV13
len: 15
j_gene: TRBJ2-2

CDR3nt: TGCGCCAGCAGCCAAGATTTCGGGTCTGGGGCCAACGTCCTGACTTTC
CDR3aa: CASSQDFGSGANVLTF
d_gene: .
v_gene: TRBV4-3
len: 16
j_gene: TRBJ2-6

CDR3nt: TGCGCCAGCAGCAGAGAGACAGGGCTCCTCACTGAAGCTTTCTTT
CDR3aa: CASSRETGLLTEAFF
d_gene: TRBD1
v_gene: TRBV5-1
len: 15
j_gene: TRBJ1-1